In this sample, the clone carrying this T cell receptor (beta chain) turned up a few times. Original methodology: Reference gene primer amplification in the assay estimated nucleated cell counts. Repertoires were generated with immunoSEQ multiplex PCR, while TCRdb's copy carries only in-frame clones and drops some. V and J calls and clone size are copied from that table; D and trimming were computed from the DNA. This repertoire shows 160,000 or so clones, roughly 87% found once; its top ten account for roughly 8.1%. The data belong to a study of blood T cell repertoires in COVID-19. Study information: Acute and convalescent COVID-19 samples came from the United States, Italy and Spain.

Germline-derived CDR1 and CDR2 are GTSNPN and SVGIG (reference sequence). Trimming at V came to 0 bases and at J to 2 bases, leaving 5 bases not matched to a gene. The CDR3 spans 15 residues. This receptor was identified in a woman in her 70s with acute or convalescent COVID-19. The chain recombines TRBV30 with TRBJ2-3; 7 positions agree with TRBD2. Sequencing used peripheral blood. CDR3 sequence reads: CAWSVPSGLTDTQYF. In DNA form, the CDR3 reads TGTGCCTGGAGTGTACCTAGCGGACTCACAGATACGCAGTATTTT.